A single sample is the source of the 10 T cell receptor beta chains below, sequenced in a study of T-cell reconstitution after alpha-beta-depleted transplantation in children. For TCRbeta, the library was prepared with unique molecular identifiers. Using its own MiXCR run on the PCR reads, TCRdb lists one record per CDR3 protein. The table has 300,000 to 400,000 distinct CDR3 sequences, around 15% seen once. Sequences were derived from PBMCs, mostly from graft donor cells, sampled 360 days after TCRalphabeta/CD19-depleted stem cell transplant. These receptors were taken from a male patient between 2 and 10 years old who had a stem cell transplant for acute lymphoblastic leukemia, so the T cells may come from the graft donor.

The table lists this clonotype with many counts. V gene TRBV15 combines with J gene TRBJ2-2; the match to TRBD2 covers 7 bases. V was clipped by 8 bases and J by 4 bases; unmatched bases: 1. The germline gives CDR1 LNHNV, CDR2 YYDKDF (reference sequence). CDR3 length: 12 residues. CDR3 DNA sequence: TGTGCCACCTGGGGGGGCACCGGGGAGCTGTTTTTT. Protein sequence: CATWGGTGELFF.

This chain's CDR3 is CSARKPSGSLDTQYF. CDR3 sequence (DNA): TGCAGTGCCCGAAAACCTAGCGGGAGTCTAGATACGCAGTATTTT. V usage is TRBV20-1 and J usage is TRBJ2-3; 10 bases agree with TRBD2. The CDR3 runs to 15 residues. Germline V CDR1 and CDR2: DFQATT, SNEGSKA (reference sequence). V gave up 6 bases and J gave up 5 bases; unmatched junction bases: 11.

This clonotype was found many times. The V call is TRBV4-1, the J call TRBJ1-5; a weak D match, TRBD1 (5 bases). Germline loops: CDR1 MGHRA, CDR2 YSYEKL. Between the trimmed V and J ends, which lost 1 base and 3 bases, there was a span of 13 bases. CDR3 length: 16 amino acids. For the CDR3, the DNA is TGCGCCAGCAGCCAAGCATCGACAGCGGACAATCAGCCCCAGCATTTT. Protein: CASSQASTADNQPQHF.

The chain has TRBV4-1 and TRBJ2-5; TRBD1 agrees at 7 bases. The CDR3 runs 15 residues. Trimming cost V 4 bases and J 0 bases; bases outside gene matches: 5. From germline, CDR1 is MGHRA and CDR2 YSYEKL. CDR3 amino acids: CASSLRDSYQETQYF. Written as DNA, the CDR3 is TGCGCCAGCAGCCTAAGGGACAGCTACCAAGAGACCCAGTACTTC.

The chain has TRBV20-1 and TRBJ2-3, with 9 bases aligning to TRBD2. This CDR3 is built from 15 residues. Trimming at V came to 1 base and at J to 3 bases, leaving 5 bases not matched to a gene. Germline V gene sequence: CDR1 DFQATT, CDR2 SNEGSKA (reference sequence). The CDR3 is CSARGSGRNTDTQYF. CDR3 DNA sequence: TGCAGTGCTAGAGGTAGCGGGAGAAATACAGATACGCAGTATTTT.

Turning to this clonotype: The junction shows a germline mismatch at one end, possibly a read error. Here the CDR3 DNA reads TGTGCCAGTAGTATCGGCTACTCCTTC. Protein product: CASSIGYSF. This chain links TRBV19 with TRBJ2-1; D gene ambiguous. The CDR3 runs to 9 residues. The germline gives CDR1 LNHDA, CDR2 SQIVND (reference sequence). Full variable domain (remainder filled in from reference TRBV19 and TRBJ2-1): DGGITQSPKYLFRKEGQNVTLSCEQNLNHDAMYWYRQDPGQGLRLIYYSQIVNDFQKGDIAEGYSVSREKKESFPLTVTSAQKNPTAFYLCASSIGYSFGPGTRLTVL.

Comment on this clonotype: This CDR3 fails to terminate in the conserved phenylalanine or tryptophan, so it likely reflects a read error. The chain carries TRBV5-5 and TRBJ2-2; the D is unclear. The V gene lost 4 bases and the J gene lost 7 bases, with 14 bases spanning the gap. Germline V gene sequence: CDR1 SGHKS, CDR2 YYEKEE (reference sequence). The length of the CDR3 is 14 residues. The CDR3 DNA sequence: TGTGCCAGCAGCCCTGCACGACGCCGCGGGGAGCTGTTTTGT. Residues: CASSPARRRGELFC.

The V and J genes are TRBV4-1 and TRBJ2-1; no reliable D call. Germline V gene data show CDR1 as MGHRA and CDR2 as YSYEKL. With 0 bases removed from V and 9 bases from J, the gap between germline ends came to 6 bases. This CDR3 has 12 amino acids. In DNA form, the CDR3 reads TGCGCCAGCAGCCAAGATCGGAGTGAGCAGTTCTTC. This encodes CASSQDRSEQFF.

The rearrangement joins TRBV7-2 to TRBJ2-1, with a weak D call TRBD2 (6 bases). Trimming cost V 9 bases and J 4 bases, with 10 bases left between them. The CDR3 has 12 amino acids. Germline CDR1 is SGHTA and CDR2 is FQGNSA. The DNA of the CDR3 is TGTGCCAGTGGCGGGAAGTACAATGAGCAGTTCTTC. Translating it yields CASGGKYNEQFF.

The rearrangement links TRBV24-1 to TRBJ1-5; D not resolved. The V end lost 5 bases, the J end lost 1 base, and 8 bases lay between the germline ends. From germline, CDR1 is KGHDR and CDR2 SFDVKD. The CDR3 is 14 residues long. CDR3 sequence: CATSADSSNQPQHF. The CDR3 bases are TGTGCCACCAGTGCCGACTCCAGCAATCAGCCCCAGCATTTT.